What follows are 26 T cell receptor beta chains derived from one specimen sequenced in a study of T-cell memory formation after mild COVID-19 (dated by TCRdb to the early 2020s). Libraries were prepared through 5' RACE. For sequencing, an Illumina NovaSeq 6000 was employed. Starting from the raw public reads, TCRdb applied fastp trimming at Q25, assembled clones with MiXCR and retained in-frame beta chains. Every distinct CDR3 protein forms one entry, paired with its most common genes and DNA. This sample is represented by roughly 510,000 distinct CDR3 sequences; 17% of them were singletons. 8.1% of the sample rests with the top ten. The sequenced sample was PBMCs or a T cell subset sorted from them (not recorded which). Source of these receptors: an adult woman who had mild COVID-19 (a few samples of this study predate the infection). The sample titles of this study are shuffled in the database, so cell type and time point are left out; the donor was told from shared clones.

This clonotype was counted only a few times. The rearrangement joins TRBV27 to TRBJ2-2, with unresolved D. V was clipped by 3 bases and J by 0 bases, with 8 bases between them. The germline V gene encodes CDR1 MNHEY and CDR2 SMNVEV (reference sequence). The CDR3 contains 15 residues. CDR3: CASSFFLANTGELFF. The CDR3 nucleotides are TGTGCCAGCAGTTTCTTTCTCGCGAACACCGGGGAGCTGTTTTTT.

This clonotype was seen a few times. The J gene is TRBJ2-1, the V gene TRBV4-2; no clear D gene. The germline gives CDR1 LGHNA, CDR2 YNFKEQ. The V gene lost 0 bases and the J gene lost 8 bases, with 5 bases spanning the gap. CDR3 length: 12 amino acids. DNA for the CDR3: TGTGCCAGCAGCCAAGATGGGCATGAGCAGTTCTTC. Amino acid sequence: CASSQDGHEQFF.

The CDR3 DNA reads as TGTGCCACCAGCAGCTCCTTAATCAGGGATGACTATGGCTACACCTTC. Translated: CATSSSLIRDDYGYTF. The chain combines TRBV15 with TRBJ1-2, with a tentative D call TRBD1 (5 bases). The germline V gene has CDR1 LNHNV and CDR2 YYDKDF (reference sequence). CDR3 length equals 16 residues. Between the trimmed V and J ends, which lost 3 bases and 3 bases, there was a span of 17 bases.

This clonotype was detected only a few times. The V and J genes are TRBV6-6 and TRBJ2-3; TRBD1 or TRBD2 may be the D gene (5 bases each). From germline, CDR1 is MNHNY and CDR2 SVGAGI (reference sequence). This CDR3 comprises 16 residues. Trimming left V 7 bases short and J 4 bases short, with 21 bases between. The DNA of the CDR3 is TGTGCCAGCACCCGTCGGGCAGCCAGAGGGGCAGATACGCAGTATTTT. Translation gives CASTRRAARGADTQYF.

This chain joins TRBV5-4 and TRBJ1-5; D is undetermined. The CDR3 length is 13 residues. V was pared by 4 bases and J by 9 bases, with 14 bases between. In germline, CDR1 is SGHNT, CDR2 YYREEE (reference sequence). The CDR3: CASSVDRSSPQHF. The DNA for the CDR3 is TGTGCCAGCAGCGTAGACCGATCCTCGCCCCAGCATTTT.

This clonotype has only a few counts. V and J are TRBV12-3 or TRBV12-4 and TRBJ1-6; D may be TRBD1 (6 bases). The CDR3 consists of 14 residues. The V and J ends lost 3 bases and 9 bases respectively, with 12 bases between them. DNA for the CDR3: TGTGCCAGCAGTTTTGGGGGGGGCAGTTCACCCCTCCACTTT. This encodes CASSFGGGSSPLHF.

CDR3 loop: CASSIKRGSVATDTQYF. The CDR3 bases are TGTGCCAGCAGCATAAAGCGGGGGTCAGTAGCCACAGATACGCAGTATTTT. The gene calls are TRBV21-1 and TRBJ2-3. TRBV21-1 is recorded as a pseudogene. The CDR3 length is 17 residues.

A few counts support this clonotype. The chain combines TRBV7-9 with TRBJ2-2; 7 bases align to TRBD1. The CDR3 totals 14 residues. Germline assignment: CDR1 SEHNR and CDR2 FQNEAQ (reference sequence). The J segment lost 6 bases and the V segment lost 8 bases, leaving 9 bases of the junction unmatched. The CDR3 spells CASGTEIPAGELFF. As DNA, the CDR3 is TGTGCCAGCGGGACAGAGATTCCGGCCGGGGAGCTGTTTTTT.

In this sample, this clonotype turned up many times. The chain carries TRBV29-1 and TRBJ2-6; D unclear. Germline CDR1 SQVTM, CDR2 ANQGSEA. The V and J ends lost 6 bases and 0 bases respectively, with 9 bases between them. CDR3 length: 14 amino acids. Here the CDR3 DNA reads TGCAGCGTCCGACTGCTCTCTGGGGCCAACGTCCTGACTTTC. This gives the protein CSVRLLSGANVLTF.

The chain recombines TRBV7-9 with TRBJ2-3, with TRBD2 identical over 7 bases. After removal of 7 bases from V and 0 bases from J, the junction contained 4 bases not matched to a gene. The length of the CDR3 is 14 residues. Germline CDR1 is SEHNR and CDR2 is FQNEAQ (reference sequence). CDR3: CASKNSGSTDTQYF. CDR3 DNA sequence: TGTGCCAGCAAGAATAGCGGGAGCACAGATACGCAGTATTTT.

In this sample, this clonotype turned up a few times. The chain has TRBV9 and TRBJ1-6; D call uncertain. Germline CDR1 SGDLS, CDR2 YYNGEE. Trimming pared 4 bases from V and 8 bases from J, leaving 10 bases between. This CDR3 has 13 residues. The CDR3 DNA is TGTGCCAGCAGCAGTCGACTGGATTCACCCCTCCACTTT. Translated: CASSSRLDSPLHF.

This clonotype showed up just a few times. This chain links TRBV11-3 with TRBJ2-7; D gene ambiguous. Trimming removed 4 bases at V and 6 bases at J, with 7 bases between. Germline loops: CDR1 SGHNT, CDR2 YENEEA. The CDR3 loop spans 11 amino acids. The CDR3 here is CASSSIGEQYF. In DNA, the CDR3 is TGTGCCAGCAGCTCAATAGGCGAGCAGTACTTC.

The chain uses TRBV27 and TRBJ2-1; TRBD2 agrees at 10 bases. Germline V gene lookup returns CDR1 MNHEY and CDR2 SMNVEV (reference sequence). The trim removed 7 bases at V and 2 bases at J, leaving 5 bases unmatched. The length of the CDR3 is 15 residues. Here the CDR3 reads CASTSGGETYNEQFF. The CDR3 DNA reads TGTGCCAGCACCAGCGGGGGGGAAACCTACAATGAGCAGTTCTTC.

The V gene is TRBV5-1, the J gene TRBJ2-1, with 12 bases identical to TRBD2. Germline V gene sequence: CDR1 SGHRS, CDR2 YFSETQ. The CDR3 has 15 residues. V lost 0 bases and J lost 7; bases outside the gene matches: 2. The CDR3 loop is CASSLASGGANEQFF. CDR3 coding DNA: TGCGCCAGCAGCTTGGCTAGCGGGGGGGCTAATGAGCAGTTCTTC.

In this sample, this clonotype turned up a few times. This chain joins TRBV6-5 and TRBJ2-5, with D unresolved. The CDR3 totals 11 residues. The V gene lost 8 bases and the J gene lost 5 bases, with 9 bases spanning the gap. Germline loops: CDR1 MNHEY, CDR2 SVGAGI. The CDR3 sequence: CASRLYETQYF. In DNA, the CDR3 is TGTGCCAGCCGCCTCTACGAGACCCAGTACTTC.

This clonotype was detected only a few times. The chain recombines TRBV4-1 with TRBJ2-7, with D possibly TRBD1 on 5 matching bases. From germline, CDR1 is MGHRA and CDR2 YSYEKL. The length of the CDR3 is 14 residues. The V and J ends lost 1 base and 12 bases respectively, with 19 bases between them. The CDR3 bases are TGCGCCAGCAGCCAAGGTCAGGGCCCCTCCCTTAGGTACTTC. It yields the protein CASSQGQGPSLRYF.

Only a few counts were recorded for this clonotype. The chain links TRBV7-9 to TRBJ2-3, with 8 bases lining up with TRBD1. The germline CDR1 and CDR2 sequences are SEHNR and FQNEAQ (reference sequence). The CDR3 is made up of 17 amino acids. V gave up 3 bases and J gave up 1 base; unmatched junction bases: 9. The CDR3 coding sequence is TGTGCCAGCAGCTTCAGGGGATTGACAGGGGGCACAGATACGCAGTATTTT. Residues: CASSFRGLTGGTDTQYF.

This clonotype was observed a few times. The chain employs TRBV12-3 or TRBV12-4 and TRBJ2-1, with 10 nucleotides matching TRBD1. The CDR3 runs 15 residues. Trimming at V came to 5 bases and at J to 7 bases, leaving 8 bases not matched to a gene. CDR3 sequence (DNA): TGTGCCAGCAGTCCATACGGGACAGGGGAAAATGAGCAGTTCTTC. Protein sequence: CASSPYGTGENEQFF.

This clonotype was found a few times. The genes are TRBV7-9 and TRBJ2-7; the D gene could be TRBD1 or TRBD2 (5 bases each). Trimming took off 10 bases at V and 0 bases at J, with 16 bases between the two ends. The CDR3 contains 14 residues. Per the germline V gene, CDR1 is SEHNR and CDR2 is FQNEAQ (reference sequence). CDR3 residues: CATASGGISYEQYF. The DNA of the CDR3 is TGTGCCACCGCCAGTGGGGGTATCTCCTACGAGCAGTACTTC.

The V and J genes are TRBV5-1 and TRBJ2-2, with 8 positions matching TRBD2. CDR3 size: 15 residues. Germline CDR1 reads SGHRS; CDR2 reads YFSETQ. V lost 0 bases, J lost 3 bases, and 1 base stayed unmatched. Here the CDR3 reads CASSLDGGDTGELFF. Here the CDR3 DNA reads TGCGCCAGCAGCTTGGACGGGGGGGACACCGGGGAGCTGTTTTTT.

The chain joins TRBV12-3 or TRBV12-4 to TRBJ2-4; D remains ambiguous. Trimming took 6 bases from V and 0 from J, leaving 15 bases between them. This CDR3 contains 16 residues. CDR3 DNA sequence: TGTGCCAGCAGCCCCGCTCCCGGAGTAGCCAAAAACATTCAGTACTTC. Protein sequence: CASSPAPGVAKNIQYF.

This rearrangement joins TRBV7-9 to TRBJ1-1; D is possibly TRBD1 (6 bases). Germline values: CDR1 SEHNR, CDR2 FQNEAQ (reference sequence). V lost 4 bases to trimming and J lost 4 bases, with 13 bases between them. The CDR3 loop spans 14 amino acids. DNA for the CDR3: TGTGCCAGCAGCTGGGGGGGCGCGGTCACTGAAGCTTTCTTT. It translates to CASSWGGAVTEAFF. Using reference TRBV7-9 and TRBJ1-1 for the parts outside the CDR3, the full variable domain is DTGVSQNPRHKITKRGQNVTFRCDPISEHNRLYWYRQTLGQGPEFLTYFQNEAQLEKSRLLSDRFSAERPKGSFSTLEIQRTEQGDSAMYLCASSWGGAVTEAFFGQGTRLTVV.

This chain connects TRBV24-1 to TRBJ1-2; maybe TRBD1 (6 bases). CDR1 and CDR2 from the germline V gene are KGHDR and SFDVKD. Trimming removed 4 bases at V and 2 bases at J, with 10 bases between. The CDR3 is 14 residues long. CDR3 coding DNA: TGTGCCACCAGTGAAAACAGGGAGAACTATGGCTACACCTTC. Translating gives CATSENRENYGYTF.

The chain has TRBV24-1 and TRBJ2-1; D possibly uses TRBD1 or TRBD2 (6 bases each). Per germline, CDR1 KGHDR and CDR2 SFDVKD. Deletions cut 7 bases from V and 7 bases from J, with 10 bases between. The CDR3 length is 12 residues. The CDR3 spells CATSWRGNEQFF. CDR3 DNA: TGTGCCACCAGCTGGAGGGGGAATGAGCAGTTCTTC.

The V call is TRBV20-1, the J call TRBJ2-5; a weak D match, TRBD1 (7 bases). This CDR3 spans 12 amino acids. The V end lost 6 bases, the J end lost 4 bases, and 12 bases lay between the germline ends. CDR1 DFQATT and CDR2 SNEGSKA come from the germline V gene (reference sequence). The CDR3 loop is CSARQGGETQYF. The DNA of the CDR3 is TGCAGTGCGCGGCAGGGGGGAGAGACCCAGTACTTC.

J is TRBJ2-1 and V is TRBV5-1, with 9 bases lining up with TRBD2. The V segment lost 4 bases and the J segment 8 bases; nucleotides outside the gene matches: 10. CDR3 length: 15 amino acids. Germline lookup yields CDR1 SGHRS and CDR2 YFSETQ. CDR3: CASSIGGGARYEQFF. The CDR3 DNA reads TGCGCCAGCAGCATTGGCGGGGGGGCCAGGTATGAGCAGTTCTTC.